The present entry profiles one T cell receptor (beta chain) with its context. This sample is drawn from a study of blood T cell repertoires in COVID-19. At the level of the study: Sources were T cells, B-cell-depleted T cells, or PBMCs; the material itself was cDNA or gDNA.

The CDR3 sequence is 15 residues long. V gave up 3 bases and J gave up 4 bases; unmatched junction bases: 8. The germline V gene has CDR1 KGHSH and CDR2 LQKENI. The authors' processing: The authors estimated nucleated cell counts from reference gene primer amplification. Sequencing used immunoSEQ multiplex PCR; TCRdb keeps in-frame clones, though not all of them. The DNA gave D and trimming, while V, J and clone size come from that table. The sample gives approximately 400,000 clones, roughly four fifths of which show up once; about 1% is in the top ten. This TCR came from a human donor with acute or convalescent COVID-19. The donor label of this sample is uncertain. Sequenced material: peripheral blood. V is TRBV18 and J is TRBJ1-1; 7 bases line up with TRBD1. In nucleotides, the CDR3 is TGTGCCAGCTCACCCATCACAGGGGAACTCACTGAAGCTTTCTTT. It yields the protein CASSPITGELTEAFF.